The 8 T cell receptor beta chains in this list originate from one sample, sequenced in a study of cytotoxic CD8 clonotypes in ibrutinib-treated CLL. Assay used: immunoSEQ multiplex PCR; TCRdb lists only in-frame clones, some missing. The data contain about 130,000 clones, roughly 83% of them singletons. The sample here was PBMCs, taken after 12 months of ibrutinib treatment. The receptors shown here come from a human donor with chronic lymphocytic leukemia.

V is TRBV5-8 and J is TRBJ2-2, with 7 positions matching TRBD2. Germline CDR1 is SGHTS and CDR2 is YDEGEE. CDR3 length equals 15 residues. Losses at the gene ends were 2 bases for V and 3 bases for J; bases not matched to a gene: 4. The CDR3 DNA follows: TGTGCCAGCAGCTTCCCTAGCGGTTACACCGGGGAGCTGTTTTTT. This encodes CASSFPSGYTGELFF.

The chain couples TRBV18 to TRBJ2-7, with 13 bases lining up with TRBD2. Germline-derived CDR1 and CDR2 are KGHSH and LQKENI. Trimming cost V 2 bases and J 2 bases; bases outside gene matches: 0. The CDR3 contains 15 residues. This CDR3 is CASSPGTSGTYEQYF. CDR3 bases: TGTGCCAGCTCACCAGGGACTAGCGGGACCTACGAGCAGTACTTC.

V and J are TRBV4-1 and TRBJ2-7; 9 bases agree with TRBD2. Germline assignment: CDR1 MGHRA and CDR2 YSYEKL. Trimming at V came to 2 bases and at J to 2 bases, leaving 7 bases not matched to a gene. The CDR3 totals 16 residues. CDR3 amino acids: CASSQQLAGNPYEQYF. The CDR3 DNA follows: TGCGCCAGCAGCCAACAACTAGCGGGTAACCCCTACGAGCAGTACTTC.

This chain connects TRBV6-6 to TRBJ2-7; 9 bases are a match to TRBD1. From germline, CDR1 is MNHNY and CDR2 SVGAGI (reference sequence). Germline trimming cut 2 bases from V and 2 bases from J; bases unmatched to any gene: 4. The CDR3 is made up of 15 amino acids. This chain's CDR3 is CASSYVGQGTYEQYF. The DNA for the CDR3 is TGTGCCAGCAGTTACGTGGGACAGGGAACCTACGAGCAGTACTTC.

The J gene is TRBJ2-7, the V gene TRBV5-4; D possibly matches TRBD1 or TRBD2 (7 bases each). CDR3 size: 14 residues. The germline CDR1 and CDR2 sequences are SGHNT and YYREEE (reference sequence). V was trimmed by 4 bases and J by 6 bases, leaving 17 bases between them. CDR3: CASSAMQGGSEQYF. CDR3 coding DNA: TGTGCCAGCAGCGCTATGCAGGGGGGGAGCGAGCAGTACTTC.

This rearrangement joins TRBV30 to TRBJ1-6; no firm D call. From germline, CDR1 is GTSNPN and CDR2 SVGIG (reference sequence). Trimming cost V 2 bases and J 13 bases, with 9 bases left between them. This CDR3 is 11 amino acids long. CDR3 DNA: TGTGCCTGGAGTTTAGGGAGGCCCCTCCACTTT. Its translation: CAWSLGRPLHF.

This clone was detected ten times or more. The chain has TRBV5-4 and TRBJ2-2; weak D call: TRBD2 (6 bases). Germline V lookup: CDR1 SGHNT, CDR2 YYREEE (reference sequence). The CDR3 runs to 14 residues. V was cut by 2 bases and J by 4 bases, with 9 bases left in between. The CDR3 DNA is TGTGCCAGCAGCTTCGGGAGCCGCACCGGGGAGCTGTTTTTT. Amino acid sequence: CASSFGSRTGELFF.

This sequence joins TRBV28 and TRBJ2-7, with D possibly matching TRBD1 (5 bases). Germline CDR1 is MDHEN and CDR2 is SYDVKM. Trimming shortened V by 3 bases and J by 12 bases, and 18 bases separated the two germline ends. The CDR3 contains 13 residues. CDR3 coding DNA: TGTGCCAGCAGTTTCCAGCCGAAGACAGTTAGGTACTTC. Its protein product is CASSFQPKTVRYF.